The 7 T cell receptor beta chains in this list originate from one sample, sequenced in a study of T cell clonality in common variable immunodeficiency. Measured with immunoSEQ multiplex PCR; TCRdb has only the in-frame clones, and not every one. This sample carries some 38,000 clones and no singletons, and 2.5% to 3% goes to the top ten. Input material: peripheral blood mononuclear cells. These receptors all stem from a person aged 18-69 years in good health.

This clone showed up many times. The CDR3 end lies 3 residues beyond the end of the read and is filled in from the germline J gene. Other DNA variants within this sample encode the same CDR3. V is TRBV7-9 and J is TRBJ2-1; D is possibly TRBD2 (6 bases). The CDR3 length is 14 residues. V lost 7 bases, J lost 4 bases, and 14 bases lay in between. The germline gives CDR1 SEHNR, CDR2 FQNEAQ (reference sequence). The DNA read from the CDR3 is TGTGCCAGCACCGGGGACTTCGCGTACAATGAG. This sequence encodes CASTGDFAYNE. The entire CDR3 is CASTGDFAYNEQFF. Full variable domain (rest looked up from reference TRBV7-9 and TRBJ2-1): DTGVSQNPRHKITKRGQNVTFRCDPISEHNRLYWYRQTLGQGPEFLTYFQNEAQLEKSRLLSDRFSAERPKGSFSTLEIQRTEQGDSAMYLCASTGDFAYNEQFFGPGTRLTVL.

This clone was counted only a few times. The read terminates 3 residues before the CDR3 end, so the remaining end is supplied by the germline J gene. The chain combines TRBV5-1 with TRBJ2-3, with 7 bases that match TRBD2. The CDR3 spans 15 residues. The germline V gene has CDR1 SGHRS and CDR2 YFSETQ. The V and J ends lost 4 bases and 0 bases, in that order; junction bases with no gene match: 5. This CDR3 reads CASSPSGISTDTQYF. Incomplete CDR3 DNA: TGCGCCAGCAGCCCCAGCGGGATAAGCACAGATACG. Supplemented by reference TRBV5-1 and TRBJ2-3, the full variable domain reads KAGVTQTPRYLIKTRGQQVTLSCSPISGHRSVSWYQQTPGQGLQFLFEYFSETQRNKGNFPGRFSGRQFSNSRSEMNVSTLELGDSALYLCASSPSGISTDTQYFGPGTRLTVL.

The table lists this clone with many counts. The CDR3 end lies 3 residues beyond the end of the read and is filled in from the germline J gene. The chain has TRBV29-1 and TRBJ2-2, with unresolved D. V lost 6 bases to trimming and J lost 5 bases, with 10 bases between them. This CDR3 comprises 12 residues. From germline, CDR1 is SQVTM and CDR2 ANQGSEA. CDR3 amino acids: CSVDRRTGELFF. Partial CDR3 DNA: TGCAGCGTCGACCGGCGGACCGGGGAG.

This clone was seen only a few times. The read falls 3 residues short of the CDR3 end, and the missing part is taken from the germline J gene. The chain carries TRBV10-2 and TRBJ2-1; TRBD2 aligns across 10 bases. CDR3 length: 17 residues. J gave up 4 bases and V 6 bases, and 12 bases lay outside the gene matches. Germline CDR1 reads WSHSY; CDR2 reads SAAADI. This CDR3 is CASRMGLAKGGYNEQFF. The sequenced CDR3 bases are TGCGCCAGCAGAATGGGACTAGCGAAAGGGGGATACAATGAG.

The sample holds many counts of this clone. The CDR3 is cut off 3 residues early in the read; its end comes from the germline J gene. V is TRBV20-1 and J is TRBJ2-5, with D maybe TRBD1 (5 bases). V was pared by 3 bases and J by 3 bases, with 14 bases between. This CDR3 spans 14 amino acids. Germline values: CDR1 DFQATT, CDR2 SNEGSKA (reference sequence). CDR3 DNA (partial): TGCAGTGCTAGTGCCAGGGCTAGGGAAGAGACC. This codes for CSASARAREET. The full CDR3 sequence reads CSASARAREETQYF.

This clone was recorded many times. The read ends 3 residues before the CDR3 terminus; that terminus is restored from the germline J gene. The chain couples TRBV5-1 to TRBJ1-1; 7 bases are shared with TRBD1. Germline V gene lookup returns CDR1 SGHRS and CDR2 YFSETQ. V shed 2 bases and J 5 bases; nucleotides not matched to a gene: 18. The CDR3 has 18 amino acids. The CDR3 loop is CASSFLLQGPVVRTEAFF. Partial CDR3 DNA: TGCGCCAGCAGCTTTTTGTTACAGGGGCCGGTTGTTCGGACTGAA.

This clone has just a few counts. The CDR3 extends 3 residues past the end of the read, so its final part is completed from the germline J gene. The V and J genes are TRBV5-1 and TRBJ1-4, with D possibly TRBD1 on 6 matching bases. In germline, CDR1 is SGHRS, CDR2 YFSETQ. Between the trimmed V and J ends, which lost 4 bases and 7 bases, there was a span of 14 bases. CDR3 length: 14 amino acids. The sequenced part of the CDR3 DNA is TGCGCCAGCAGCGGAGGGGGAGAGGGTGAAAAA. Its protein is CASSGGGEGEK. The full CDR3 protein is CASSGGGEGEKLFF.